The text below deals with one TCR beta chain. The source of the sample is a study of blood T cell repertoires in COVID-19. This CDR3 is built from 14 residues. Trimming left V 9 bases short and J 1 base short, with 11 bases between. Germline assignment: CDR1 KGHDR and CDR2 SFDVKD. Sequenced by immunoSEQ multiplex PCR; TCRdb stores in-frame clones only, minus some. The data contain about 230,000 clones, 75% to 85% of them singletons. The clonotype comes from an elderly woman with COVID-19, enrolled during active disease. Sequenced: peripheral blood. The chain couples TRBV24-1 to TRBJ2-2; D is perhaps TRBD1 (6 bases). The DNA of the CDR3 is TGTGCCACCGGTACAGGGAAGAACACCGGGGAGCTGTTTTTT. Translated, it gives CATGTGKNTGELFF.